This T cell receptor (beta chain) was sequenced for a study of T cell responses to AZD1222 COVID-19 vaccine. Whole-study context: Pooled together were second doses at about 4 or about 12 weeks. The study, taken as a whole, reports: Samples come after the peak T cell response, not at day 14. CD4 TCRs linked to vaccination spanned spike, dominating at 160-218 and 743-854. Seropositive AZD1222 recipients at baseline numbered only six or seven.

Comments on this clone: Its specificity is not known.

Trimming removed 5 bases from V and 6 bases from J, with 20 bases in between. The CDR3 runs to 16 residues. CDR1 is KGHSH and CDR2 is LQKENI in the germline V gene. Sequenced by immunoSEQ multiplex PCR; TCRdb stores in-frame clones only, minus some. This table has 150,000 to 200,000 clones, approximately 93% appearing once. The clonotype was recovered from an adult in good health. The rearrangement links TRBV18 to TRBJ2-1; the D gene is possibly TRBD2 (5 bases). Material: peripheral blood, obtained on day 0 of AZD1222 vaccination. CDR3 sequence reads: CASSYERIGAGNEQFF. CDR3 sequence (DNA): TGTGCCAGCTCATACGAACGAATAGGTGCGGGCAATGAGCAGTTCTTC.